One sample yielded the 23 T cell receptor beta chains listed below, sequenced in a study of follicular helper T cells after annual influenza vaccination. The time point is: 2015-2016 season, 7 days after influenza vaccination. Produced via immunoSEQ multiplex PCR; TCRdb's table is partial and in-frame only. Among 7,300 or so clones listed, around 80% were seen once. This sample comprised CXCR5+ CD38- circulating T follicular helper cells from blood, obtained 7 days after influenza vaccination. Subset given: circulating Tfh, non-naive CD4+CXCR5+PD-1+ (ICOS+CD38+ or ICOS-CD38-). These receptors all stem from an adult who received the influenza vaccine.

The chain links TRBV29-1 to TRBJ2-7; possible D gene TRBD2, 6 bases. CDR1 is SQVTM, CDR2 ANQGSEA, per germline. The length of the CDR3 is 12 residues. Trimming pared 4 bases from V and 5 bases from J, leaving 12 bases between. The CDR3 coding sequence is TGCAGCGTTGTTCGGGGGATCGACGAGCAGTACTTC. Its translation: CSVVRGIDEQYF.

This clone has more than one count but fewer than ten. The V and J genes are TRBV12-5 and TRBJ1-1; 7 positions match TRBD1. Germline loops: CDR1 LGHNT, CDR2 FRNRAP. The CDR3 extends over 13 amino acids. Trimming at V came to 6 bases and at J to 4 bases, leaving 5 bases not matched to a gene. The CDR3: CASGEHRGTEAFF. The CDR3 coding sequence is TGTGCTAGTGGGGAACACAGGGGCACTGAAGCTTTCTTT.

This clone was seen just once. This sequence joins TRBV19 and TRBJ2-7; D uncertain. The CDR3 spans 13 residues. CDR1 and CDR2 from the germline V gene are LNHDA and SQIVND (reference sequence). The germline V and J ends were trimmed by 5 bases and 4 bases, with 12 bases remaining between them. The CDR3, as DNA: TGTGCCAGTAGTTCCAAGATCCTTTACGAGCAGTACTTC. It translates to CASSSKILYEQYF.

The gene calls are TRBV7-2 and TRBJ1-2, with D possibly TRBD1 on 5 matching bases. The CDR3 has 15 amino acids. In germline, CDR1 is SGHTA, CDR2 FQGNSA. The V and J ends lost 5 bases and 5 bases respectively, with 18 bases between them. The CDR3 nucleotides are TGTGCCAGCAGCCCAGGGAGGAGGGGCGCGTATGGCTACACCTTC. As protein: CASSPGRRGAYGYTF.

CDR3 sequence (DNA): TGTGCCAGTAGTATTAAGGGCTTGGGCGGGGAGCTGTTTTTT. This codes for CASSIKGLGGELFF. The V and J genes are TRBV19 and TRBJ2-2; no definite D call. V was trimmed by 3 bases and J by 7 bases, leaving 12 bases between them. This CDR3 is 14 amino acids long. Germline V gene sequence: CDR1 LNHDA, CDR2 SQIVND (reference sequence). The variable domain in full, with the rest retrieved from reference TRBV19 and TRBJ2-2, is DGGITQSPKYLFRKEGQNVTLSCEQNLNHDAMYWYRQDPGQGLRLIYYSQIVNDFQKGDIAEGYSVSREKKESFPLTVTSAQKNPTAFYLCASSIKGLGGELFFGEGSRLTVL.

The J gene is TRBJ2-1, the V gene TRBV9, with D perhaps matching TRBD2 (5 bases). This CDR3 region has 14 residues. Germline assignment: CDR1 SGDLS and CDR2 YYNGEE. Trimming pared 0 bases from V and 2 bases from J, leaving 6 bases between. The CDR3 DNA reads as TGTGCCAGCAGCGTAGTAGCGACCTACAATGAGCAGTTCTTC. Protein sequence: CASSVVATYNEQFF.

V and J are TRBV5-8 and TRBJ2-4, with D perhaps matching TRBD1 (5 bases). V gave up 2 bases and J gave up 0 bases, with 6 bases separating them. Germline values: CDR1 SGHTS, CDR2 YDEGEE. The CDR3 loop spans 14 amino acids. The CDR3 nucleotides read TGTGCCAGCAGCTTAAGGGGAGCCAAAAACATTCAGTACTTC. It is translated as CASSLRGAKNIQYF. Full variable domain (rest looked up from reference TRBV5-8 and TRBJ2-4): EAGVTQSPTHLIKTRGQQATLRCSPISGHTSVYWYQQALGLGLQFLLWYDEGEERNRGNFPPRFSGRQFPNYSSELNVNALELEDSALYLCASSLRGAKNIQYFGAGTRLSVL.

This clone appeared a single time. The genes are TRBV10-3 and TRBJ1-2, with 7 bases lining up with TRBD1. The CDR3 has 15 residues. The V and J ends lost 3 bases and 2 bases, in that order; junction bases with no gene match: 6. Germline lookup yields CDR1 ENHRY and CDR2 SYGVKD. CDR3 sequence (DNA): TGTGCCATCAGTGAACGGGACAGCCCCAACTATGGCTACACCTTC. It specifies CAISERDSPNYGYTF.

The J gene is TRBJ1-5, the V gene TRBV7-8; 11 nucleotides match TRBD1. There are 14 residues in the CDR3. CDR1 and CDR2 (germline): SGHVS, FQNEAQ. After removal of 5 bases from V and 4 bases from J, the junction contained 1 base not matched to a gene. In nucleotides, the CDR3 is TGTGCCAGCAGCCGGGACAGGGGGAATCAGCCCCAGCATTTT. Translating it yields CASSRDRGNQPQHF.

The chain joins TRBV28 to TRBJ2-1; 11 bases match TRBD2. This CDR3 region has 16 residues. Trimming took 6 bases from V and 8 from J; bases not matched to a gene: 12. In germline, CDR1 is MDHEN, CDR2 SYDVKM. CDR3 amino acids: CASRGEQTSGVDEQFF. The DNA of the CDR3 is TGTGCCAGCAGGGGGGAGCAGACTAGCGGGGTCGATGAGCAGTTCTTC. The complete variable domain, with remaining parts taken from reference TRBV28 and TRBJ2-1, reads DVKVTQSSRYLVKRTGEKVFLECVQDMDHENMFWYRQDPGLGLRLIYFSYDVKMKEKGDIPEGYSVSREKKERFSLILESASTNQTSMYLCASRGEQTSGVDEQFFGPGTRLTVL.

The chain employs TRBV28 and TRBJ1-4; the D is unclear. Trimming pared 7 bases from V and 7 bases from J, leaving 16 bases between. Germline V lookup: CDR1 MDHEN, CDR2 SYDVKM. The CDR3 has 14 amino acids. Here the CDR3 DNA reads TGTGCCAGCACTGGAGGGCCTAGAGGTGAAAAACTGTTTTTT. It yields the protein CASTGGPRGEKLFF.

CDR3 DNA: TGTGCCAGCAGTTTATACAGCGGGGGGACTGAAGCTTTCTTT. It yields the protein CASSLYSGGTEAFF. The V call is TRBV28, the J call TRBJ1-1; D might be TRBD1 (5 bases). Looked up from germline, CDR1 is MDHEN and CDR2 is SYDVKM. V shed 1 base and J shed 5 bases, with 11 bases lying between them. This CDR3 is built from 14 residues.

This chain links TRBV7-3 with TRBJ2-1; unclear D gene. From germline, CDR1 is SGHTA and CDR2 FQGTGA. Trimming stripped 4 bases from V and 12 bases from J, with 16 bases between. This CDR3 spans 13 amino acids. The CDR3 spells CASSSDRNSGQFF. The CDR3 DNA sequence: TGTGCCAGCAGCTCTGATAGGAACTCGGGGCAGTTCTTC.

The chain employs TRBV7-3 and TRBJ1-1; D might be TRBD1 (5 bases). Trimming took 4 bases from V and 1 from J, leaving 7 bases between them. Per germline, CDR1 SGHTA and CDR2 FQGTGA. CDR3 length equals 13 residues. CDR3 residues: CASSSGTNTEAFF. CDR3 nucleotide sequence: TGTGCCAGCAGCTCAGGGACGAACACTGAAGCTTTCTTT.

V is TRBV7-3 and J is TRBJ2-7; 9 bases align to TRBD1. This CDR3 is 14 amino acids long. V was pared by 5 bases and J by 7 bases, with 9 bases of the junction left unmatched. Germline V gives CDR1 SGHTA, CDR2 FQGTGA. The CDR3 sequence is CASSKQQGADEQYF. CDR3 in DNA: TGTGCCAGCAGCAAACAACAGGGGGCGGATGAGCAGTACTTC. The full variable domain, completed using reference TRBV7-3 and TRBJ2-7, is GAGVSQTPSNKVTEKGKYVELRCDPISGHTALYWYRQSLGQGPEFLIYFQGTGAADDSGLPNDRFFAVRPEGSVSTLKIQRTERGDSAVYLCASSKQQGADEQYFGPGTRLTVT.

J is TRBJ2-3 and V is TRBV7-9; D perhaps matches TRBD1 (5 bases). The CDR3 contains 12 residues. Germline V gene sequence: CDR1 SEHNR, CDR2 FQNEAQ (reference sequence). V was trimmed by 0 bases and J by 14 bases, leaving 12 bases between them. CDR3: CASSLAGRALYF. CDR3 nucleotides: TGTGCCAGCAGCTTAGCAGGCAGGGCCCTGTATTTT.

The V and J genes are TRBV11-2 and TRBJ2-2; perhaps TRBD1 as D (5 bases). The CDR3 totals 16 residues. The V end was cut by 4 bases, the J end by 0 bases, with 12 bases between. Germline values: CDR1 SGHAT, CDR2 FQNNGV. The CDR3, as DNA: TGTGCCAGCAGCTCGAGCACAGGTTCGAACACCGGGGAGCTGTTTTTT. Translation: CASSSSTGSNTGELFF.

The rearrangement links TRBV25-1 to TRBJ2-5, with unresolved D. Germline loops: CDR1 MGHDK, CDR2 SYGVNS. The CDR3 length is 13 residues. Deletions cut 1 base from V and 5 bases from J, with 8 bases between. The CDR3 region has the DNA TGTGCCAGCAGTGAATCTACCGTGGAGACCCAGTACTTC. Amino acids: CASSESTVETQYF.

This chain uses TRBV29-1 with TRBJ1-1; maybe TRBD1 (5 bases). There are 12 residues in the CDR3. CDR1 is SQVTM and CDR2 is ANQGSEA in the germline V gene. Trimming shortened V by 4 bases and J by 7 bases, and 13 bases separated the two germline ends. CDR3 residues: CSVVWTKHEAFF. CDR3 DNA: TGCAGCGTTGTTTGGACAAAACATGAAGCTTTCTTT. Looking up the rest from reference TRBV29-1 and TRBJ1-1 gives the full variable domain: SAVISQKPSRDICQRGTSLTIQCQVDSQVTMMFWYRQQPGQSLTLIATANQGSEATYESGFVIDKFPISRPNLTFSTLTVSNMSPEDSSIYLCSVVWTKHEAFFGQGTRLTVV.

This clone was observed a single time. The chain carries TRBV7-6 and TRBJ2-1; D uncertain. The germline V gene encodes CDR1 SGHVS and CDR2 FNYEAQ. The CDR3 has 13 amino acids. The V end lost 5 bases, the J end lost 4 bases, and 9 bases lay between the germline ends. CDR3 in amino acids: CASSVDEYNEQFF. The CDR3 nucleotides read TGTGCCAGCAGCGTAGATGAGTACAATGAGCAGTTCTTC.

This clone was recorded a few times. This chain connects TRBV27 to TRBJ2-7, with a weak D call TRBD1 (6 bases). V was shortened by 5 bases and J by 2 bases, with 25 bases between the two germline ends. This CDR3 region has 18 residues. The germline gives CDR1 MNHEY, CDR2 SMNVEV (reference sequence). The CDR3 nucleotides are TGTGCCAGCAGTCCATCTCCCTTGGGCCAGGGGTATCCCTACGAGCAGTACTTC. Encoded protein: CASSPSPLGQGYPYEQYF.

The rearrangement links TRBV28 to TRBJ1-1; D call uncertain. The V end was cut by 1 base, the J end by 5 bases, with 11 bases between. The germline gives CDR1 MDHEN, CDR2 SYDVKM. The CDR3 is 14 residues long. This CDR3 is CASSLFRSGTEAFF. In nucleotides, the CDR3 is TGTGCCAGCAGTTTATTTAGATCGGGGACTGAAGCTTTCTTT.

V is TRBV19 and J is TRBJ2-3; 7 bases are shared with TRBD1. The CDR3 length is 16 residues. The germline CDR1 and CDR2 sequences are LNHDA and SQIVND (reference sequence). J gave up 2 bases and V 7 bases, and 12 bases lay outside the gene matches. CDR3 DNA: TGTGCCAGTAACATAGGGGGCAGGACTTCCACAGATACGCAGTATTTT. It specifies CASNIGGRTSTDTQYF.